One and the same sample provided the 32 T cell receptor beta chains below, sequenced in a study of blood T cell dynamics during melanoma immunotherapy. Sequenced by immunoSEQ multiplex PCR; TCRdb stores in-frame clones only, minus some. In the table there are around 13,000 clones, 70% to 90% of which are singletons. Time point specified: pre-treatment baseline. Sample: blood, taken from a patient treated with checkpoint blockade. Receptor source: a human donor with melanoma.

The V gene is TRBV2, the J gene TRBJ2-7; TRBD1 might be the D (5 bases). The CDR3 length is 16 residues. The germline gives CDR1 SNHLY, CDR2 FYNNEI. V lost 4 bases and J 0 bases, leaving 16 bases between the germline ends. CDR3 protein: CASSVITGLSSYEQYF. CDR3 DNA sequence: TGTGCCAGCAGTGTAATTACAGGCCTTTCCTCCTACGAGCAGTACTTC.

J is TRBJ2-1 and V is TRBV7-9; 9 bases agree with TRBD2. Germline CDR1 reads SEHNR; CDR2 reads FQNEAQ (reference sequence). The CDR3 length is 15 residues. V dropped 8 bases and J dropped 3; count of bases not matched to a gene: 8. CDR3 coding DNA: TGTGCCAGCCACAGCGGCGGGAGGGGCTACAATGAGCAGTTCTTC. Translated, it gives CASHSGGRGYNEQFF. The whole variable domain, remainder taken from reference TRBV7-9 and TRBJ2-1, is DTGVSQNPRHKITKRGQNVTFRCDPISEHNRLYWYRQTLGQGPEFLTYFQNEAQLEKSRLLSDRFSAERPKGSFSTLEIQRTEQGDSAMYLCASHSGGRGYNEQFFGPGTRLTVL.

The V call is TRBV15, the J call TRBJ1-4; D may be TRBD1 (5 bases). Germline CDR1 is LNHNV and CDR2 is YYDKDF (reference sequence). This CDR3 has 12 amino acids. Trimming stripped 0 bases from V and 12 bases from J, with 8 bases between. CDR3 in DNA: TGTGCCACCAGCAGAGAGAGGGGAGAACTGTTTTTT. It is translated as CATSRERGELFF.

This chain uses TRBV10-1 with TRBJ2-4, with TRBD1 as a possible D gene (6 bases). Germline-derived CDR1 and CDR2 are WNHNN and SYGVQD (reference sequence). This CDR3 contains 13 residues. The V and J ends lost 4 bases and 8 bases respectively, with 12 bases between them. In DNA, the CDR3 is TGCGCCAGCAGTGTAGGACAGTCGGACATTCAGTACTTC. Its translation is CASSVGQSDIQYF.

This sequence joins TRBV5-4 and TRBJ1-2; D gene uncertain. Trimming shortened V by 0 bases and J by 8 bases, and 17 bases separated the two germline ends. CDR3 length equals 15 residues. Per germline, CDR1 SGHNT and CDR2 YYREEE (reference sequence). For the CDR3, the DNA is TGTGCCAGCAGCTTGGTTTTCTCGCCACGAACGGGCTACACCTTC. Its translation: CASSLVFSPRTGYTF.

The chain is built from TRBV27 and TRBJ2-5; TRBD1 agrees at 11 bases. Unmatched junction bases numbered 22, after V lost 5 bases and J lost 5 bases. Germline V gives CDR1 MNHEY, CDR2 SMNVEV (reference sequence). This CDR3 has 20 residues. CDR3 bases: TGTGCCAGCAGTCTAACCCCGCCGGCCGGGACAGGGGGAAGAAGGGAGACCCAGTACTTC. This codes for CASSLTPPAGTGGRRETQYF.

The rearrangement links TRBV29-1 to TRBJ1-2, with 7 bases fitting TRBD1. Germline assignment: CDR1 SQVTM and CDR2 ANQGSEA. V was pared by 4 bases and J by 7 bases, with 3 bases of the junction left unmatched. CDR3 length: 11 residues. In nucleotides, the CDR3 is TGCAGCGTTGTTGCAGGGGGTGGCTACACCTTC. Encoded protein: CSVVAGGGYTF.

V and J are TRBV6-6 and TRBJ2-7, with TRBD2 matching 9 bases. Germline V gene lookup returns CDR1 MNHNY and CDR2 SVGAGI (reference sequence). The length of the CDR3 is 14 residues. The V gene end was trimmed by 0 bases and the J gene end by 4 bases; junction bases not matched to a gene: 1. Written as DNA, the CDR3 is TGTGCCAGCAGTTACTCTAGCGGGAGTTACGAGCAGTACTTC. This translates into CASSYSSGSYEQYF.

This sequence joins TRBV7-2 and TRBJ2-3, with D uncertain. The germline V and J ends were trimmed by 1 base and 2 bases, with 10 bases remaining between them. Germline V gene data show CDR1 as SGHTA and CDR2 as FQGNSA. The CDR3 totals 15 residues. The CDR3 coding sequence is TGTGCCAGCAGCTTAGATGCGCTATCCACAGATACGCAGTATTTT. Encoded protein: CASSLDALSTDTQYF.

This CDR3 is CASSSSGGFNEQFF. For the CDR3, the DNA is TGTGCCAGCAGTTCTAGCGGGGGGTTTAATGAGCAGTTCTTC. V and J are TRBV27 and TRBJ2-1; TRBD2 matches at 11 bases. This CDR3 is 14 amino acids long. Per the germline V gene, CDR1 is MNHEY and CDR2 is SMNVEV (reference sequence). Trimming took 4 bases from V and 7 from J; bases not matched to a gene: 3.

The rearrangement joins TRBV19 to TRBJ1-2; no clear D gene. The CDR3 length is 15 residues. Germline V gives CDR1 LNHDA, CDR2 SQIVND (reference sequence). With 3 bases removed from V and 4 bases from J, the gap between germline ends came to 15 bases. The CDR3 nucleotides read TGTGCCAGTAGTATTTCCCAGGCCCCTGGCTATGGCTACACCTTC. This encodes CASSISQAPGYGYTF.

CDR3 DNA: TGTGCCAGCAGGCAAAACACAGATACGCAGTATTTT. It translates to CASRQNTDTQYF. The chain joins TRBV11-2 to TRBJ2-3; D not certain. This CDR3 region has 12 residues. CDR1 is SGHAT and CDR2 is FQNNGV in the germline V gene. V was shortened by 6 bases and J by 2 bases, with 6 bases between the two germline ends.

The sample holds one count of this clone. The V call is TRBV18, the J call TRBJ2-3, with TRBD1 identical over 7 bases. The germline V gene has CDR1 KGHSH and CDR2 LQKENI. CDR3 length equals 17 residues. Germline trimming cut 3 bases from V and 0 bases from J; bases unmatched to any gene: 9. As DNA, the CDR3 is TGTGCCAGCTCACCGCAGGGGGTACACTCTAGCACAGATACGCAGTATTTT. Its protein product is CASSPQGVHSSTDTQYF.

This clone was seen more than once but under ten times. V usage is TRBV5-6 and J usage is TRBJ2-3, with no clear D. Germline V gene lookup returns CDR1 SGHDT and CDR2 YYEEEE. V lost 1 base, J lost 2 bases, and 5 bases lay in between. The CDR3 sequence is 13 residues long. The CDR3 loop reads CASSLMFTDTQYF. The CDR3, as DNA: TGTGCCAGCAGCTTGATGTTCACAGATACGCAGTATTTT.

The V and J genes are TRBV6-4 and TRBJ1-1; D ambiguous. Germline V gene data show CDR1 as MRHNA and CDR2 as SNTAGT. CDR3 length equals 15 residues. Trimming removed 8 bases at V and 0 bases at J, with 16 bases between. The CDR3 sequence is CASPQEEGLNTEAFF. For the CDR3, the DNA is TGTGCCAGCCCCCAGGAGGAAGGGCTGAACACTGAAGCTTTCTTT.

The genes are TRBV29-1 and TRBJ2-7; 8 nucleotides agree with TRBD1. CDR3 length: 14 amino acids. Germline trimming cut 5 bases from V and 4 bases from J; bases unmatched to any gene: 10. The germline CDR1 and CDR2 sequences are SQVTM and ANQGSEA. The CDR3 nucleotides are TGCAGCGTTAAGAGCGGACAGGGAGGTTACGAGCAGTACTTC. Its protein is CSVKSGQGGYEQYF.

This clone was detected once. The V and J genes are TRBV7-2 and TRBJ2-7, with 8 bases aligning to TRBD2. This CDR3 spans 17 amino acids. The germline V gene encodes CDR1 SGHTA and CDR2 FQGNSA. The V segment lost 5 bases and the J segment 4 bases; nucleotides outside the gene matches: 16. CDR3 region: CASSAPGGGRKGYEQYF. The CDR3 region has the DNA TGTGCCAGCAGCGCCCCCGGTGGCGGGAGGAAGGGGTACGAGCAGTACTTC.

V is TRBV7-2 and J is TRBJ1-5, with a tentative D call TRBD1 (5 bases). Per germline, CDR1 SGHTA and CDR2 FQGNSA. Trimming removed 2 bases at V and 2 bases at J, with 10 bases between. This CDR3 comprises 15 residues. This CDR3 is CASSLRQSGNQPQHF. CDR3 DNA: TGTGCCAGCAGCTTAAGACAGAGTGGCAATCAGCCCCAGCATTTT.

The chain links TRBV5-1 to TRBJ2-7; 7 bases align to TRBD2. The germline V gene encodes CDR1 SGHRS and CDR2 YFSETQ. This CDR3 region has 14 residues. The trim removed 3 bases at V and 5 bases at J, leaving 8 bases unmatched. CDR3 loop: CASSWTREVDEQYF. The CDR3 DNA reads as TGCGCCAGCAGCTGGACTAGAGAGGTCGACGAGCAGTACTTC.

J is TRBJ1-1 and V is TRBV2; TRBD1 is a possible D gene (6 bases). There are 13 residues in the CDR3. CDR1 and CDR2 (germline): SNHLY, FYNNEI. Trimming removed 3 bases at V and 4 bases at J, with 9 bases between. CDR3 sequence: CASSDRGGTEAFF. Here the CDR3 DNA reads TGTGCCAGCAGTGACAGGGGTGGCACTGAAGCTTTCTTT.

V and J are TRBV7-2 and TRBJ1-5; D is perhaps TRBD1 (5 bases). This CDR3 region has 15 residues. Germline-derived CDR1 and CDR2 are SGHTA and FQGNSA. V lost 4 bases and J 0 bases, leaving 10 bases between the germline ends. The CDR3 sequence is CASSSGTLSNQPQHF. In DNA, the CDR3 is TGTGCCAGCAGCTCGGGGACTCTTAGCAATCAGCCCCAGCATTTT.

This rearrangement joins TRBV10-3 to TRBJ1-3; 8 nucleotides agree with TRBD1. V shed 2 bases and J 0 bases; nucleotides not matched to a gene: 6. The CDR3 covers 17 residues. Germline CDR1 ENHRY, CDR2 SYGVKD. CDR3 nucleotide sequence: TGTGCCATCAGTGAGCTTGACAGGGGAAGCTCTGGAAACACCATATATTTT. Its translation: CAISELDRGSSGNTIYF.

This sequence joins TRBV25-1 and TRBJ1-6, with unresolved D. This CDR3 is built from 14 residues. Germline assignment: CDR1 MGHDK and CDR2 SYGVNS. Trimming took 4 bases from V and 6 from J, leaving 10 bases between them. The CDR3 region has the DNA TGTGCCAGCAGTGTAGGGTATCTTAATTCACCCCTCCACTTT. Its translation: CASSVGYLNSPLHF.

The chain has TRBV30 and TRBJ1-2; no definite D call. Germline V CDR1 and CDR2: GTSNPN, SVGIG (reference sequence). V dropped 4 bases and J dropped 1 base, with 10 bases sitting between them. The CDR3 extends over 13 amino acids. The CDR3, as DNA: TGTGCCTGGACCCCCCAACTTAACTATGGCTACACCTTC. Translating gives CAWTPQLNYGYTF.

This rearrangement joins TRBV21-1 to TRBJ1-6. TRBV21-1 is given as a pseudogene. The CDR3 is made up of 20 amino acids. The DNA of the CDR3 is TGTGCCAGCAGCAATATTTTAGTAGCGTTCAGAAGCTCCTATAATTCACCCCTCCACTTT. Protein: CASSNILVAFRSSYNSPLHF.

In DNA, the CDR3 is TGCGCCAGCAGCCTCACCCTAGCGGGGGGCTACAATGAGCAGTTCTTC. Protein sequence: CASSLTLAGGYNEQFF. This chain connects TRBV5-1 to TRBJ2-1, with TRBD2 identical over 11 bases. Germline V gives CDR1 SGHRS, CDR2 YFSETQ. V was pared by 4 bases and J by 3 bases, with 6 bases of the junction left unmatched. The CDR3 runs 16 residues.

The chain is built from TRBV5-1 and TRBJ2-3; 12 bases are shared with TRBD2. The CDR3 totals 15 residues. In germline, CDR1 is SGHRS, CDR2 YFSETQ. Germline trimming cut 4 bases from V and 4 bases from J; bases unmatched to any gene: 4. CDR3 region: CASSQGLAGSDTQYF. CDR3 nucleotides: TGCGCCAGCAGCCAGGGACTAGCGGGCTCAGATACGCAGTATTTT.

This chain uses TRBV4-1 with TRBJ2-5; D ambiguous. The germline V gene has CDR1 MGHRA and CDR2 YSYEKL. The CDR3 contains 17 residues. The V gene lost 3 bases and the J gene lost 5 bases, with 22 bases spanning the gap. The CDR3 region has the DNA TGCGCCAGCAGCCACAATGTTGCCGGCCCCGGAAGGGAGACCCAGTACTTC. The encoded protein is CASSHNVAGPGRETQYF.

The table lists this clone with a few counts. This sequence joins TRBV9 and TRBJ1-2, with D possibly matching TRBD1 (6 bases). The CDR3 sequence is 12 residues long. V was cut by 3 bases and J by 7 bases, with 10 bases left in between. In germline, CDR1 is SGDLS, CDR2 YYNGEE. CDR3 region: CASSAQGAGYTF. Written as DNA, the CDR3 is TGTGCCAGCAGCGCACAGGGTGCTGGCTACACCTTC.

The rearrangement uses TRBV11-3 and TRBJ2-1; 11 bases fit TRBD2. CDR3 length: 16 amino acids. J lost 8 bases, V lost 5 bases, and 11 bases had no gene match. CDR1 is SGHNT and CDR2 is YENEEA in the germline V gene. The CDR3 reads CASSHPLAGGTDEQFF. In DNA form, the CDR3 reads TGTGCCAGCAGCCATCCTCTAGCGGGGGGAACGGATGAGCAGTTCTTC.

The CDR3 loop is CASSSGTGNEQYF. In nucleotides, the CDR3 is TGTGCCAGCAGCTCCGGGACAGGGAACGAGCAGTACTTC. The rearrangement joins TRBV7-9 to TRBJ2-7; 9 positions match TRBD1. CDR3 length equals 13 residues. V dropped 4 bases and J dropped 5; count of bases not matched to a gene: 3. CDR1 is SEHNR and CDR2 is FQNEAQ in the germline V gene (reference sequence).

The rearrangement uses TRBV7-9 and TRBJ2-3; either TRBD1 or TRBD2 may supply D (6 bases each). CDR1 is SEHNR and CDR2 is FQNEAQ in the germline V gene (reference sequence). This CDR3 spans 16 amino acids. The V end was cut by 4 bases, the J end by 5 bases, with 19 bases between. CDR3 DNA sequence: TGTGCCAGCAGCTCACGGCCCCGAGGGGGGCGAGATACGCAGTATTTT. Residues: CASSSRPRGGRDTQYF. Drawing the rest from reference TRBV7-9 and TRBJ2-3, the complete variable domain is DTGVSQNPRHKITKRGQNVTFRCDPISEHNRLYWYRQTLGQGPEFLTYFQNEAQLEKSRLLSDRFSAERPKGSFSTLEIQRTEQGDSAMYLCASSSRPRGGRDTQYFGPGTRLTVL.